These 23 T cell receptor beta chains came from one sample sequenced in a study of cytomegalovirus exposure and HLA in healthy donors. The study ran its PCR with 60 Vbeta and 13 Jbeta primers. Libraries were prepared by immunoSEQ multiplex PCR; TCRdb keeps only in-frame clonotypes and omits some of them. The sample has 75,000 to 100,000 clones, roughly 75% seen once; the top ten hold about 7.3%. The sample consisted of PBMCs. The receptor source for this set is a man aged 30 to 45 in good health and CMV-seronegative.

This clone was counted between two and nine times. The chain couples TRBV2 to TRBJ1-2; 9 bases are shared with TRBD1. Trimming at V came to 10 bases and at J to 4 bases, leaving 13 bases not matched to a gene. Germline assignment: CDR1 SNHLY and CDR2 FYNNEI. The CDR3 runs to 15 residues. CDR3 in DNA: TGTGCCACCGAGGGACAGGGAAAGGGCGGCTATGGCTACACCTTC. Encoded protein: CATEGQGKGGYGYTF.

The chain employs TRBV28 and TRBJ2-1; TRBD1 aligns across 7 bases. The V gene end was trimmed by 5 bases and the J gene end by 8 bases; junction bases not matched to a gene: 12. Germline CDR1 MDHEN, CDR2 SYDVKM. This CDR3 contains 15 residues. The CDR3 loop reads CASSSAGTDNDEQFF. CDR3 DNA sequence: TGTGCCAGCAGTAGTGCCGGGACAGACAATGATGAGCAGTTCTTC.

CDR3 residues: CASSKTTSAKGGETQYF. The CDR3 DNA sequence: TGTGCCAGCAGCAAAACTACTAGCGCCAAGGGGGGGGAGACCCAGTACTTC. The chain carries TRBV21-1 and TRBJ2-5; the table gives TRBD2 as D, unverified against the DNA. TRBV21-1 is assigned pseudogene status. This CDR3 region has 17 residues.

V is TRBV28 and J is TRBJ2-7; 10 nucleotides align to TRBD1. Germline CDR1 reads MDHEN; CDR2 reads SYDVKM. Trimming removed 4 bases from V and 3 bases from J; junction bases left unmatched: 9. This CDR3 has 16 amino acids. CDR3 DNA sequence: TGTGCCAGCAGTTCGCCGGGACAGGGGCGGTTCTACGAGCAGTACTTC. This encodes CASSSPGQGRFYEQYF.

The count of this clone is one. J is TRBJ1-1 and V is TRBV30, with 10 bases lining up with TRBD1. CDR3 length: 12 amino acids. Losses at the gene ends were 2 bases for V and 10 bases for J; bases not matched to a gene: 4. The germline V gene has CDR1 GTSNPN and CDR2 SVGIG (reference sequence). CDR3: CAWSRQGAAAFF. DNA for the CDR3: TGTGCCTGGAGTCGACAGGGGGCTGCAGCTTTCTTT.

This clone occurred a few times. In nucleotides, the CDR3 is TGTGCTAGTGGTCCGGGACAGGGCCGTGAAAAACTGTTTTTT. This sequence encodes CASGPGQGREKLFF. V usage is TRBV12-5 and J usage is TRBJ1-4; 9 positions match TRBD1. The CDR3 sequence is 14 residues long. Trimming removed 5 bases from V and 7 bases from J; junction bases left unmatched: 5. The germline V gene has CDR1 LGHNT and CDR2 FRNRAP.

In this sample, this clone turned up once. The chain recombines TRBV5-6 with TRBJ1-2, with 11 bases identical to TRBD1. Trimming took 0 bases from V and 4 from J; bases not matched to a gene: 2. The length of the CDR3 is 15 residues. CDR1 and CDR2 from the germline V gene are SGHDT and YYEEEE. The DNA for the CDR3 is TGTGCCAGCAGCTTGGGGGACAGGGGGTTCTATGGCTACACCTTC. It codes for CASSLGDRGFYGYTF. Complete variable domain (other parts from reference TRBV5-6 and TRBJ1-2): DAGVTQSPTHLIKTRGQQVTLRCSPKSGHDTVSWYQQALGQGPQFIFQYYEEEERQRGNFPDRFSGHQFPNYSSELNVNALLLGDSALYLCASSLGDRGFYGYTFGSGTRLTVV.

In nucleotides, the CDR3 is TGTGCCAGCAGCTTGTTCTTCGGCTCCTACAATGAGCAGTTCTTC. This gives the protein CASSLFFGSYNEQFF. The chain uses TRBV5-4 and TRBJ2-1; D call uncertain. The germline V and J ends were trimmed by 1 base and 0 bases, with 8 bases remaining between them. Germline V gene lookup returns CDR1 SGHNT and CDR2 YYREEE (reference sequence). This CDR3 is built from 15 residues.

The chain carries TRBV7-2 and TRBJ1-1; D might be TRBD1 (6 bases). There are 15 residues in the CDR3. Trimming shortened V by 2 bases and J by 4 bases, and 14 bases separated the two germline ends. CDR1 is SGHTA, CDR2 FQGNSA, per germline. CDR3: CASSLIRGRGTEAFF. Written as DNA, the CDR3 is TGTGCCAGCAGCTTAATCAGGGGAAGGGGCACTGAAGCTTTCTTT.

The chain links TRBV5-5 to TRBJ1-4; D gene unclear. Trimming removed 4 bases at V and 5 bases at J, with 9 bases between. Germline assignment: CDR1 SGHKS and CDR2 YYEKEE (reference sequence). The CDR3 covers 13 residues. The CDR3 region has the DNA TGTGCCAGCAGCCGGGTCATGAATGAAAAACTGTTTTTT. It is translated as CASSRVMNEKLFF.

The V gene is TRBV10-2, the J gene TRBJ2-7; 16 bases align to TRBD2. Germline trimming cut 6 bases from V and 2 bases from J; bases unmatched to any gene: 7. Germline V gives CDR1 WSHSY, CDR2 SAAADI. The CDR3 sequence is 17 residues long. The CDR3 DNA reads as TGCGCCAGCAGGGGACTAGCGGGGGGGCCCACCCCCTACGAGCAGTACTTC. Encoded protein: CASRGLAGGPTPYEQYF.

The rearrangement joins TRBV6-5 to TRBJ1-5; D gene ambiguous. Looked up from germline, CDR1 is MNHEY and CDR2 is SVGAGI. This CDR3 contains 13 residues. With 7 bases removed from V and 0 bases from J, the gap between germline ends came to 7 bases. DNA of the CDR3: TGTGCCAGCAAGCGAGATAGCAATCAGCCCCAGCATTTT. This sequence encodes CASKRDSNQPQHF.

A single count supports this clone. The V call is TRBV2, the J call TRBJ1-3; the match to TRBD1 covers 7 bases. This CDR3 contains 13 residues. The germline V gene has CDR1 SNHLY and CDR2 FYNNEI. The V segment lost 8 bases and the J segment 4 bases; nucleotides outside the gene matches: 5. The CDR3 region has the DNA TGTGCCAGCGGGACAGAATCCGGAAACACCATATATTTT. Its protein is CASGTESGNTIYF.

In this sample, this clone turned up a few times. The chain combines TRBV18 with TRBJ2-1; unclear D gene. V shed 5 bases and J shed 3 bases, with 8 bases lying between them. The length of the CDR3 is 13 residues. Germline lookup yields CDR1 KGHSH and CDR2 LQKENI. The CDR3 is CASSVNFYNEQFF. CDR3 DNA: TGTGCCAGCTCAGTAAACTTCTACAATGAGCAGTTCTTC.

J is TRBJ2-7 and V is TRBV5-1; D possibly corresponds to TRBD2 (5 bases). V lost 4 bases and J 1 base, leaving 15 bases between the germline ends. The CDR3 extends over 15 amino acids. The germline CDR1 and CDR2 sequences are SGHRS and YFSETQ. The CDR3: CASSPGLLPSYEQYF. The DNA of the CDR3 is TGCGCCAGCAGCCCTGGACTGCTCCCTTCCTACGAGCAGTACTTC.

V usage is TRBV7-9 and J usage is TRBJ2-1; D perhaps matches TRBD2 (5 bases). CDR1 is SEHNR and CDR2 is FQNEAQ in the germline V gene (reference sequence). This CDR3 has 12 amino acids. V dropped 6 bases and J dropped 9 bases, with 12 bases sitting between them. As DNA, the CDR3 is TGTGCCAGCAGTCTTACTAGTCGTGAGCAGTTCTTC. Residues: CASSLTSREQFF.

The rearrangement joins TRBV18 to TRBJ1-5; D may be TRBD1 (5 bases). CDR3 length: 15 residues. Germline CDR1 is KGHSH and CDR2 is LQKENI. Trimming stripped 3 bases from V and 5 bases from J, with 14 bases between. The CDR3 coding sequence is TGTGCCAGCTCACCCGGTCAGGGTTTGGATCAGCCCCAGCATTTT. Translation: CASSPGQGLDQPQHF.

The rearrangement links TRBV7-6 to TRBJ1-1, with 11 nucleotides matching TRBD1. The V segment lost 1 base and the J segment 1 base; nucleotides outside the gene matches: 2. The CDR3 extends over 16 amino acids. The V gene's germline CDR1 is SGHVS and CDR2 FNYEAQ. The CDR3 coding sequence is TGTGCCAGCAGCTTAGGAGGACAGGGGGCGAACACTGAAGCTTTCTTT. Encoded protein: CASSLGGQGANTEAFF.

This clone turned up a few times. The J gene is TRBJ1-1, the V gene TRBV19; 8 bases are shared with TRBD1. Germline CDR1 and CDR2: LNHDA and SQIVND (reference sequence). The CDR3 contains 13 residues. The V segment lost 8 bases and the J segment 4 bases; nucleotides outside the gene matches: 6. CDR3 loop: CASGYRGGTEAFF. CDR3 nucleotides: TGTGCCAGTGGATACAGGGGGGGCACTGAAGCTTTCTTT.

This clone was seen more than once but under ten times. The chain carries TRBV5-4 and TRBJ2-1; D is unclear. The CDR3 is made up of 12 amino acids. The V end was cut by 0 bases, the J end by 4 bases, with 2 bases between. Germline values: CDR1 SGHNT, CDR2 YYREEE (reference sequence). CDR3 nucleotide sequence: TGTGCCAGCAGCTTGGTATACAATGAGCAGTTCTTC. It specifies CASSLVYNEQFF. Full variable domain (missing parts from reference TRBV5-4 and TRBJ2-1): ETGVTQSPTHLIKTRGQQVTLRCSSQSGHNTVSWYQQALGQGPQFIFQYYREEENGRGNFPPRFSGLQFPNYSSELNVNALELDDSALYLCASSLVYNEQFFGPGTRLTVL.

The chain employs TRBV25-1 and TRBJ1-2; 7 nucleotides align to TRBD1. Per the germline V gene, CDR1 is MGHDK and CDR2 is SYGVNS. The CDR3 has 15 residues. V shed 6 bases and J 4 bases; nucleotides not matched to a gene: 11. CDR3 sequence: CASSLGQVGSYGYTF. CDR3 DNA sequence: TGTGCCAGCAGCCTCGGACAGGTCGGTAGCTATGGCTACACCTTC.

The chain recombines TRBV7-3 with TRBJ1-1, with 7 bases identical to TRBD1. The germline V gene encodes CDR1 SGHTA and CDR2 FQGTGA. The CDR3 consists of 17 residues. J lost 2 bases, V lost 5 bases, and 14 bases had no gene match. The CDR3 DNA follows: TGTGCCAGCAGCCTACAAACAGGGGTCTGGGATAACACTGAAGCTTTCTTT. Protein: CASSLQTGVWDNTEAFF.

V is TRBV5-4 and J is TRBJ2-1, with TRBD1 identical over 9 bases. V lost 2 bases, J lost 8 bases, and 11 bases stayed unmatched. Germline CDR1 and CDR2: SGHNT and YYREEE (reference sequence). CDR3 length: 16 residues. The CDR3 region has the DNA TGTGCCAGCAGCTTCCCTGGGGACAGGGTAGTGGATGAGCAGTTCTTC. This translates into CASSFPGDRVVDEQFF.